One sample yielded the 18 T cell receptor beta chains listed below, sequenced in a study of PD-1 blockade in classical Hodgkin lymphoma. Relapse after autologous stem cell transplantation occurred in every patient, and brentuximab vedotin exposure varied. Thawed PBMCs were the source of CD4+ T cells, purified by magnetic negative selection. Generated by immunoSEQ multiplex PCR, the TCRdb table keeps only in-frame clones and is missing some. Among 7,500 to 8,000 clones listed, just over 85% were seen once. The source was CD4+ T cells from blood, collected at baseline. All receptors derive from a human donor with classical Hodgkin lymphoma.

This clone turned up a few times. The CDR3 sequence: CASSLVGDQPQHF. The CDR3 DNA reads as TGTGCCAGCAGCTTAGTAGGAGATCAGCCCCAGCATTTT. J is TRBJ1-5 and V is TRBV7-9; no clear D gene. This CDR3 comprises 13 residues. Trimming stripped 1 base from V and 5 bases from J, with 6 bases between. Per the germline V gene, CDR1 is SEHNR and CDR2 is FQNEAQ (reference sequence).

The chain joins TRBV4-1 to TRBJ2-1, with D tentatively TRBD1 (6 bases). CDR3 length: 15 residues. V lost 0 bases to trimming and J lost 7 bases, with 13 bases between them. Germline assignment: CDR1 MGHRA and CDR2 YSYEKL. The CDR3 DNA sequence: TGCGCCAGCAGCCAAGAGGACTTTAGGGGGAATGAGCAGTTCTTC. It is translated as CASSQEDFRGNEQFF.

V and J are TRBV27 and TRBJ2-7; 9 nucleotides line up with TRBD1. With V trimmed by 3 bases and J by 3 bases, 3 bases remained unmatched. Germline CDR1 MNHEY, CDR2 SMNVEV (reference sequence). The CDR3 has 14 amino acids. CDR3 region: CASSFGTGHYEQYF. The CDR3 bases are TGTGCCAGCAGTTTCGGGACAGGGCACTACGAGCAGTACTTC.

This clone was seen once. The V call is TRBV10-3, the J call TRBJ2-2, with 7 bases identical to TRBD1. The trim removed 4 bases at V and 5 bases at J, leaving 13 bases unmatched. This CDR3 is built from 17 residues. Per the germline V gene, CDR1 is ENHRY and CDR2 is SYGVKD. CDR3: CAISGPYTGAGTGELFF. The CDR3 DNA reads TGTGCCATCAGTGGACCCTATACAGGGGCTGGGACCGGGGAGCTGTTTTTT.

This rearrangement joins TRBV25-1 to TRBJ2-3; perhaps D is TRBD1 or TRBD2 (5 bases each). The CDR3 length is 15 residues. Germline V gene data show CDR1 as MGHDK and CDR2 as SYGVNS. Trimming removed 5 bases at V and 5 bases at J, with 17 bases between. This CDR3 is CASSPPGTSRDTQYF. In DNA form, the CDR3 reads TGTGCCAGCAGTCCCCCGGGGACCTCCAGAGATACGCAGTATTTT.

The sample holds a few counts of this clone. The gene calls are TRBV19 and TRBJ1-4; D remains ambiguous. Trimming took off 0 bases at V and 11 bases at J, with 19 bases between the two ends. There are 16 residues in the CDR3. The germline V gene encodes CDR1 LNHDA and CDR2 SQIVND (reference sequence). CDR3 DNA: TGTGCCAGTAGTATAGATCTGCGGAGGATGAAGGAGAAACTGTTTTTT. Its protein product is CASSIDLRRMKEKLFF.

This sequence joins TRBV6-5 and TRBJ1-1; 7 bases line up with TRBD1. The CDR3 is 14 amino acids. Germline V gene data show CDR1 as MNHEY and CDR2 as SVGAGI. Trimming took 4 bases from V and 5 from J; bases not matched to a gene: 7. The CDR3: CASSFDRVRTEAFF. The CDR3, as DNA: TGTGCCAGCAGTTTTGACAGGGTGAGGACTGAAGCTTTCTTT.

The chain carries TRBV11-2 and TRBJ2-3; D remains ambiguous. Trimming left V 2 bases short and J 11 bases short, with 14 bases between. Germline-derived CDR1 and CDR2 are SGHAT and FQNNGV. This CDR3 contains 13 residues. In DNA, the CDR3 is TGTGCCAGCAGCTTATTTCACTTGCAAAGGCAGTATTTT. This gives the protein CASSLFHLQRQYF. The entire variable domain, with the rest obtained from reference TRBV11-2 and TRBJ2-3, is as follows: EAGVAQSPRYKIIEKRQSVAFWCNPISGHATLYWYQQILGQGPKLLIQFQNNGVVDDSQLPKDRFSAERLKGVDSTLKIQPAKLEDSAVYLCASSLFHLQRQYFGPGTRLTVL.

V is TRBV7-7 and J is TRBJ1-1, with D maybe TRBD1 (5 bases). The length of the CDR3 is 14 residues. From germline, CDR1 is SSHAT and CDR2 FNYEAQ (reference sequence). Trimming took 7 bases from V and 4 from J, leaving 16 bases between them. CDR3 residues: CASNPGRYITEAFF. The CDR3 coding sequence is TGTGCCAGCAACCCAGGGAGGTATATCACTGAAGCTTTCTTT.

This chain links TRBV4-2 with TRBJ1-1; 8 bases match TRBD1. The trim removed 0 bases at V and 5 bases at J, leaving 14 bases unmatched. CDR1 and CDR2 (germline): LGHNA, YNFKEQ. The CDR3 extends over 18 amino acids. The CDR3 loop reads CASSQDMVTGGSDTEAFF. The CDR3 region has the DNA TGTGCCAGCAGCCAAGATATGGTAACAGGGGGAAGCGATACTGAAGCTTTCTTT.

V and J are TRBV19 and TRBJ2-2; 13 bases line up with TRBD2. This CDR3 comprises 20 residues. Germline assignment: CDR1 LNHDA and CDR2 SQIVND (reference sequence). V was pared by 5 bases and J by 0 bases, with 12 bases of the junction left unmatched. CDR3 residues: CASSLPPGLAGFANTGELFF. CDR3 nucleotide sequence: TGTGCCAGTAGTCTACCACCGGGACTAGCGGGATTCGCGAACACCGGGGAGCTGTTTTTT.

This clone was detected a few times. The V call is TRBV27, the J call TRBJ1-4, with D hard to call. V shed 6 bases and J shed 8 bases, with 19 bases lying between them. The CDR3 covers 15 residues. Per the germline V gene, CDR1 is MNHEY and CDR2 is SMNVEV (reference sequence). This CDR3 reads CASRPRLGFGEKLFF. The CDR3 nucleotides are TGTGCCAGCAGGCCCCGTTTGGGGTTTGGAGAAAAACTGTTTTTT.

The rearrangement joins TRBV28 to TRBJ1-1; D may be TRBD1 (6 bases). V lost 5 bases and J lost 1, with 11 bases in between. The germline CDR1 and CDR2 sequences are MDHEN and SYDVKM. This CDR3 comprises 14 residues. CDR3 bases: TGTGCCAGCAGTCTCGGGACAAAGAACACTGAAGCTTTCTTT. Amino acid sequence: CASSLGTKNTEAFF.

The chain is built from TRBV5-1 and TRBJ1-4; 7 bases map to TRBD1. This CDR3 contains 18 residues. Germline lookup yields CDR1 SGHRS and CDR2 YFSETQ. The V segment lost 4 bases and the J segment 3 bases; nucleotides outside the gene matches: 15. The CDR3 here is CASSPTTGTESSNEKLFF. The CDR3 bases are TGCGCCAGCAGCCCAACGACAGGGACAGAAAGTTCTAATGAAAAACTGTTTTTT.

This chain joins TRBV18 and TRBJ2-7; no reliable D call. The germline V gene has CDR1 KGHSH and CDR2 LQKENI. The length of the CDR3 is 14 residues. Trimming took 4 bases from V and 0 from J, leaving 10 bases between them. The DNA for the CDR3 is TGTGCCAGCTCACTAGGAACGGGCTCCTACGAGCAGTACTTC. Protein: CASSLGTGSYEQYF.

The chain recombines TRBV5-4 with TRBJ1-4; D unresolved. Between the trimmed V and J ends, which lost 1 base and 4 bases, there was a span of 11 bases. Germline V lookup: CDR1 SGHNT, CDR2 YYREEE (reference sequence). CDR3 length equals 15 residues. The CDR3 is CASSLRDGLNEKLFF. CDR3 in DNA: TGTGCCAGCAGCTTGAGGGATGGGCTTAATGAAAAACTGTTTTTT. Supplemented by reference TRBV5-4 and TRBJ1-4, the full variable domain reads ETGVTQSPTHLIKTRGQQVTLRCSSQSGHNTVSWYQQALGQGPQFIFQYYREEENGRGNFPPRFSGLQFPNYSSELNVNALELDDSALYLCASSLRDGLNEKLFFGSGTQLSVL.

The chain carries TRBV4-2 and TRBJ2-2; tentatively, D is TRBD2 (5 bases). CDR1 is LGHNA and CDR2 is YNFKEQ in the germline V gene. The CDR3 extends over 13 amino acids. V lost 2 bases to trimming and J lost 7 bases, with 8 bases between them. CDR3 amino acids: CASSQLLGGELFF. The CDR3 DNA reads TGTGCCAGCAGCCAATTACTAGGCGGGGAGCTGTTTTTT.

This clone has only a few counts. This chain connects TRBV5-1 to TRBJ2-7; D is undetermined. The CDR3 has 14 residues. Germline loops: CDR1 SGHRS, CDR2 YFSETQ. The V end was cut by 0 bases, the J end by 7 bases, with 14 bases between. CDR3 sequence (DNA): TGCGCCAGCAGCTTGGGGTTCTCGATGGGGGAGCAGTACTTC. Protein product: CASSLGFSMGEQYF.